These 14 T cell receptor beta chains share one sample of origin, sequenced in a study of cytomegalovirus exposure and HLA in healthy donors. Amplification used 60 Vbeta primers and 13 Jbeta primers. Clones were read by immunoSEQ multiplex PCR, and TCRdb kept only the in-frame ones, dropping some. Altogether some 130,000 clones are present, 79% being singletons, with the ten largest covering 6.5%. The specimen sequenced was PBMCs. The receptor source for this set is a middle-aged man in good health and CMV-seropositive.

This chain uses TRBV11-2 with TRBJ2-1; D uncertain. Germline V gene sequence: CDR1 SGHAT, CDR2 FQNNGV. Trimming pared 0 bases from V and 3 bases from J, leaving 9 bases between. CDR3 length: 15 residues. CDR3 sequence reads: CASSLDPGSYNEQFF. In nucleotides, the CDR3 is TGTGCCAGCAGCTTAGATCCGGGTAGCTACAATGAGCAGTTCTTC.

The CDR3 loop reads CASSLVGTDNEQFF. CDR3 in DNA: TGTGCCAGCAGCTTAGTAGGGACAGACAATGAGCAGTTCTTC. V and J are TRBV11-3 and TRBJ2-1, with 7 positions matching TRBD1. Unmatched junction bases numbered 2, after V lost 1 base and J lost 5 bases. This CDR3 has 14 amino acids. Germline assignment: CDR1 SGHNT and CDR2 YENEEA.

V gene TRBV19 combines with J gene TRBJ2-3; 11 bases fit TRBD1. Trimming at V came to 3 bases and at J to 4 bases, leaving 3 bases not matched to a gene. This CDR3 spans 15 amino acids. Germline-derived CDR1 and CDR2 are LNHDA and SQIVND (reference sequence). This CDR3 is CASSIRDRGSDTQYF. CDR3 nucleotides: TGTGCCAGTAGTATTCGGGACAGGGGGTCAGATACGCAGTATTTT.

The chain is built from TRBV29-1 and TRBJ1-1; 9 bases match TRBD1. V lost 5 bases and J lost 0; bases outside the gene matches: 10. The germline gives CDR1 SQVTM, CDR2 ANQGSEA. The CDR3 spans 16 residues. The CDR3 spells CSVSTTGGIMNTEAFF. In nucleotides, the CDR3 is TGCAGCGTTAGTACGACAGGGGGGATAATGAACACTGAAGCTTTCTTT.

The chain joins TRBV29-1 to TRBJ2-5; the match to TRBD2 covers 10 bases. V dropped 3 bases and J dropped 4; count of bases not matched to a gene: 2. Per the germline V gene, CDR1 is SQVTM and CDR2 is ANQGSEA. The CDR3 extends over 13 amino acids. The CDR3 nucleotides read TGCAGCGTTGACCCTAGCGGGAGAGAGACCCAGTACTTC. Translation gives CSVDPSGRETQYF.

The chain has TRBV6-6 and TRBJ2-6; unclear D gene. The CDR3 consists of 15 residues. Germline assignment: CDR1 MNHNY and CDR2 SVGAGI (reference sequence). Trimming left V 5 bases short and J 1 base short, with 9 bases between. The CDR3, as DNA: TGTGCCAGCAGTCCATCCATGTCTGGGGCCAACGTCCTGACTTTC. Encoded protein: CASSPSMSGANVLTF.

This chain connects TRBV4-1 to TRBJ2-7; 12 bases line up with TRBD2. Germline assignment: CDR1 MGHRA and CDR2 YSYEKL. The CDR3 totals 18 residues. Trimming cost V 2 bases and J 3 bases; bases outside gene matches: 11. The CDR3 DNA reads TGCGCCAGCAGCCAACCACTGAGGACTAGCGGGATTCTCTACGAGCAGTACTTC. Protein product: CASSQPLRTSGILYEQYF.

The J gene is TRBJ2-5, the V gene TRBV6-1, with 9 bases lining up with TRBD1. V lost 3 bases and J lost 5; bases outside the gene matches: 7. The CDR3 extends over 15 amino acids. Germline lookup yields CDR1 MNHNS and CDR2 SASEGT. CDR3 in amino acids: CASSDATGGRETQYF. In nucleotides, the CDR3 is TGTGCCAGCAGTGACGCGACAGGGGGGAGGGAGACCCAGTACTTC.

The chain couples TRBV4-2 to TRBJ2-2, with TRBD1 matching over 9 bases. CDR3 length: 15 residues. CDR1 is LGHNA and CDR2 is YNFKEQ in the germline V gene. The V segment lost 8 bases and the J segment 0 bases; nucleotides outside the gene matches: 4. The CDR3 coding sequence is TGTGCCAGCGGGGGACAGGGTGCGAACACCGGGGAGCTGTTTTTT. It translates to CASGGQGANTGELFF.

The chain combines TRBV4-2 with TRBJ2-1; 14 positions agree with TRBD2. The CDR3 spans 15 residues. J gave up 6 bases and V 4 bases, and 2 bases lay outside the gene matches. Germline-derived CDR1 and CDR2 are LGHNA and YNFKEQ. CDR3 in DNA: TGTGCCAGCAGCCGTGGGACTAGCGGGAGCAATGAGCAGTTCTTC. As protein: CASSRGTSGSNEQFF.

The chain couples TRBV2 to TRBJ1-5; 10 positions agree with TRBD1. The J segment lost 2 bases and the V segment lost 4 bases, leaving 2 bases of the junction unmatched. Germline V lookup: CDR1 SNHLY, CDR2 FYNNEI. The CDR3 contains 15 residues. CDR3 residues: CASSAGTGGNQPQHF. The CDR3 bases are TGTGCCAGCAGTGCGGGGACAGGGGGCAATCAGCCCCAGCATTTT.

This clone was seen a few times. This sequence joins TRBV11-2 and TRBJ2-6, with 11 bases matching TRBD2. This CDR3 region has 17 residues. The J segment lost 2 bases and the V segment lost 3 bases, leaving 3 bases of the junction unmatched. Germline V gives CDR1 SGHAT, CDR2 FQNNGV. CDR3 nucleotide sequence: TGTGCCAGCAGCTTTGGACTAGCGGGTACTGGGGCCAACGTCCTGACTTTC. It translates to CASSFGLAGTGANVLTF.

This chain links TRBV5-1 with TRBJ2-7; the D gene is possibly TRBD1 (6 bases). The CDR3 loop spans 14 amino acids. V gave up 6 bases and J gave up 1 base, with 14 bases separating them. Germline CDR1 SGHRS, CDR2 YFSETQ. The CDR3 region has the DNA TGCGCCAGCACCACCGGGACAACTTCCTACGAGCAGTACTTC. Encoded protein: CASTTGTTSYEQYF.

This chain joins TRBV28 and TRBJ1-4; possible D gene TRBD1, 6 bases. The germline V and J ends were trimmed by 5 bases and 1 base, with 8 bases remaining between them. The germline V gene encodes CDR1 MDHEN and CDR2 SYDVKM. The CDR3 runs 14 residues. In DNA form, the CDR3 reads TGTGCCAGCAGTCCACAGGGAACTAATGAAAAACTGTTTTTT. Protein sequence: CASSPQGTNEKLFF.